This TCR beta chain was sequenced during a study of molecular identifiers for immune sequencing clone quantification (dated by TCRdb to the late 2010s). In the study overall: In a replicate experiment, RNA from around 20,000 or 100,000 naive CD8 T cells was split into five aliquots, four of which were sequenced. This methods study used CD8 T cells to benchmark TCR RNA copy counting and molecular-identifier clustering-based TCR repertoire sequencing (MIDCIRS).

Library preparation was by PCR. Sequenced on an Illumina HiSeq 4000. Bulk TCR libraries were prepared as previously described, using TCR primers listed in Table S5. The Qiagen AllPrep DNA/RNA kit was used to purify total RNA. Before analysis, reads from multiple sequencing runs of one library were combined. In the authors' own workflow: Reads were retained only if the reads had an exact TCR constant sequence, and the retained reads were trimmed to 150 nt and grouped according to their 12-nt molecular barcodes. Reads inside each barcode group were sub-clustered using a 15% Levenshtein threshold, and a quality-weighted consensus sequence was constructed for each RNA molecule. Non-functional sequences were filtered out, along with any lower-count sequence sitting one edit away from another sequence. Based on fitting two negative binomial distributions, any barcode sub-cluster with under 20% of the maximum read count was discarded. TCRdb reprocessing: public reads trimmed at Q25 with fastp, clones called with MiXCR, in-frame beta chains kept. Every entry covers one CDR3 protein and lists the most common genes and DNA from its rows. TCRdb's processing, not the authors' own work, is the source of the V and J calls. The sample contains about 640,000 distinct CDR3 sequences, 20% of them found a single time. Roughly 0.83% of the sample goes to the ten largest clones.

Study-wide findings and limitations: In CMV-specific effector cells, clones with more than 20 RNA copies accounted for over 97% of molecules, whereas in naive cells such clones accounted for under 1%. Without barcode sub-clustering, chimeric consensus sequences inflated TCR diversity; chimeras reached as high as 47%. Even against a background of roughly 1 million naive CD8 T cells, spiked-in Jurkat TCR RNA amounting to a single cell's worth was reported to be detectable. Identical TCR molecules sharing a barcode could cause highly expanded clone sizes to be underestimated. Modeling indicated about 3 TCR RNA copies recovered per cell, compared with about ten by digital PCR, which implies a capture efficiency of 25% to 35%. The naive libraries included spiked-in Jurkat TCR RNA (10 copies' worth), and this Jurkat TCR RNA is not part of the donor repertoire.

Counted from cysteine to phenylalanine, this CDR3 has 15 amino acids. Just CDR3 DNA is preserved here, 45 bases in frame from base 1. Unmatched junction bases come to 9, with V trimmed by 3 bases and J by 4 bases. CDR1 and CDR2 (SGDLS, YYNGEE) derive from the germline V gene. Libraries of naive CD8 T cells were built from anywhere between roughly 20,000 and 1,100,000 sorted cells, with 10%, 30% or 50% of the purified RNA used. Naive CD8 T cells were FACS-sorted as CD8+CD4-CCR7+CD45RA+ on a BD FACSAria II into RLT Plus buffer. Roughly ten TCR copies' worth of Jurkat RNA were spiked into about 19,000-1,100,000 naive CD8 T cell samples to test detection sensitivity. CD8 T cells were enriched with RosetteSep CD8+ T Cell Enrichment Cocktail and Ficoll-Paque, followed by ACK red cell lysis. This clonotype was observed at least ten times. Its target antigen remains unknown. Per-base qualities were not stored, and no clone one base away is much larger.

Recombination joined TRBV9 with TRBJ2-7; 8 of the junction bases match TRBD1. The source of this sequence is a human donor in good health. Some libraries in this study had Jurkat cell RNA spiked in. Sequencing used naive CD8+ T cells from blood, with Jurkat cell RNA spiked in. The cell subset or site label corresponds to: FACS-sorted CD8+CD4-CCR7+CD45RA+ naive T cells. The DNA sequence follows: TGTGCCAGCAGCGATGGCCGGGACAGGTCATACGAGCAGTACTTC. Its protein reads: CASSDGRDRSYEQYF.